The text below deals with one TCR beta chain. This entry belongs to a study of technical replicates of blood from a handful of donors. Produced via immunoSEQ multiplex PCR; TCRdb's table is partial and in-frame only. The data hold tens of thousands of clones, with 94% observed a single time. The CDR3 runs to 15 residues. The V gene's germline CDR1 is SGHRS and CDR2 YFSETQ. The junction had 6 bases not matched to a gene; V was cut back by 2 bases and J by 2 bases. V is TRBV5-1 and J is TRBJ2-7; 8 bases fit TRBD2. This receptor was obtained from a human donor in good health. The specimen was T cells isolated from PBMCs. CDR3 nucleotide sequence: TGCGCCAGCAGCTTTCCCGCTAGCGGGCCCTACGAGCAGTACTTC. This gives the protein CASSFPASGPYEQYF. Supplemented by reference TRBV5-1 and TRBJ2-7, the full variable domain reads KAGVTQTPRYLIKTRGQQVTLSCSPISGHRSVSWYQQTPGQGLQFLFEYFSETQRNKGNFPGRFSGRQFSNSRSEMNVSTLELGDSALYLCASSFPASGPYEQYFGPGTRLTVT.